This is a list of T cell receptor beta chains from one sample in a study of OX40 agonist ivuxolimab in advanced cancers. This table comes from immunoSEQ multiplex PCR, and its TCRdb copy is limited to in-frame clones, with some not included. Of 40,000 to 45,000 clones listed, about 88% were seen once; the top ten hold roughly 14%. Specimen: CD4+ or CD8+ T cells sorted from blood, collected in a trial of the OX40 agonist ivuxolimab. The source of these receptors is an adult with an advanced solid tumor such as melanoma, head and neck, liver or kidney cancer. CDR3s include the opening cysteine and the closing phenylalanine or tryptophan. D genes are given only for firm matches. Clone size is given for some rows only: seen once, a few or many times, or a class if the clone is expanded.

D	V	J	size	length	CDR3	DNA
TRBD1	TRBV28	TRBJ1-5	few	14	CASIIPGQGQPQHF	TGTGCCAGCATAATCCCGGGACAGGGCCAGCCCCAGCATTTT
TRBD2	TRBV6-5	TRBJ2-1	NA	15	CASTRLAGVRGEQFF	TGTGCCAGCACCCGACTAGCGGGAGTTCGGGGGGAGCAGTTCTTC
TRBD1	TRBV29-1	TRBJ2-7	NA	16	CSAPQAPDRGTYEQYF	TGCAGCGCACCCCAGGCTCCGGACAGGGGAACCTACGAGCAGTACTTC
NA	TRBV2	TRBJ2-7	NA	11	CASSAPYEQYF	TGTGCCAGCAGCGCCCCCTACGAGCAGTACTTC
TRBD2	TRBV11-3	TRBJ2-2	NA	15	CASSGGLVNTGELFF	TGTGCCAGCAGCGGGGGACTAGTGAACACCGGGGAGCTGTTTTTT
TRBD2	TRBV5-6	TRBJ2-5	NA	15	CASSFGLADRETQYF	TGTGCCAGCAGCTTCGGACTAGCGGATAGGGAGACCCAGTACTTC
NA	TRBV28	TRBJ1-5	NA	16	CASSSRWGLSNQPQHF	TGTGCCAGCAGCTCCAGATGGGGGCTTAGCAATCAGCCCCAGCATTTT
NA	TRBV4-1	TRBJ2-1	NA	13	CASREGIYNEQFF	TGCGCCAGCAGGGAGGGGATATACAATGAGCAGTTCTTC
TRBD1	TRBV6-4	TRBJ2-1	NA	15	CASRIQGNPYNEQFF	TGTGCCAGCAGAATACAGGGGAATCCCTACAATGAGCAGTTCTTC
NA	TRBV29-1	TRBJ2-1	NA	17	CSVEDQQPPLSYNEQFF	TGCAGCGTTGAAGATCAACAGCCACCCCTCTCCTACAATGAGCAGTTCTTC
TRBD1	TRBV28	TRBJ1-5	once	16	CASSPYGQGANQPQHF	TGTGCCAGCAGTCCCTACGGACAGGGGGCCAATCAGCCCCAGCATTTT
TRBD2	TRBV19	TRBJ2-3	NA	18	CASSIEASGYWGTDTQYF	TGTGCCAGTAGTATAGAGGCTAGCGGGTATTGGGGCACAGATACGCAGTATTTT
NA	TRBV23-1	TRBJ1-5	NA	15	CASISGLRGNQPQHF	TGCGCCAGCATTTCAGGGTTACGGGGCAATCAGCCCCAGCATTTT
TRBD2	TRBV4-1	TRBJ2-1	NA	18	CASSQDPGLANSYNEQFF	TGCGCCAGCAGCCAAGATCCCGGACTAGCGAATTCCTACAATGAGCAGTTCTTC
TRBD2	TRBV9	TRBJ2-1	NA	18	CASSVVRLAGGSYNEQFF	TGTGCCAGCAGCGTAGTTAGATTAGCGGGAGGCTCCTACAATGAGCAGTTCTTC
NA	TRBV28	TRBJ1-1	NA	12	CASSWGYTEAFF	TGTGCCAGCAGCTGGGGATACACTGAAGCTTTCTTT
NA	TRBV5-8	TRBJ1-5	few	15	CASSPGQKVNQPQHF	TGTGCCAGCAGCCCAGGACAGAAGGTTAATCAGCCCCAGCATTTT
TRBD1	TRBV20-1	TRBJ2-7	NA	11	CSARGFYEQYF	TGCAGTGCCAGGGGGTTCTACGAGCAGTACTTC
NA	TRBV4-1	TRBJ2-4	NA	12	CASSPARHIQYF	TGCGCCAGCAGCCCGGCCAGGCACATTCAGTACTTC
NA	TRBV2	TRBJ2-1	NA	15	CASKRAGAQVSEQFF	TGTGCCAGCAAGAGGGCGGGTGCCCAGGTGAGTGAGCAGTTCTTC
TRBD2	TRBV29-1	TRBJ2-3	NA	13	CSGAGDAADTQYF	TGCAGCGGGGCGGGAGATGCGGCAGATACGCAGTATTTT
NA	TRBV15	TRBJ2-7	NA	15	CATSRGGGRYYEQYF	TGTGCCACCAGCAGGGGAGGGGGCAGGTACTACGAGCAGTACTTC
TRBD1	TRBV5-4	TRBJ2-7	NA	16	CASSPDRGRSLYEQYF	TGTGCCAGCAGCCCGGACAGGGGTCGATCATTATACGAGCAGTACTTC
TRBD1	TRBV6-5	TRBJ1-2	NA	14	CASQNRGRNYGYTF	TGTGCCAGCCAAAACAGGGGGCGAAACTATGGCTACACCTTC
TRBD1	TRBV5-1	TRBJ1-3	NA	16	CASSLGTGTSGNTIYF	TGCGCCAGCAGCTTGGGGACAGGCACCTCTGGAAACACCATATATTTT
NA	TRBV5-1	TRBJ2-5	NA	13	CASRSGLWGTQYF	TGCGCCAGCCGCTCCGGGTTATGGGGGACCCAGTACTTC
TRBD1	TRBV10-1	TRBJ2-7	NA	14	CASSSGQTVREQYF	TGCGCCAGCAGTTCGGGACAGACCGTCCGGGAGCAGTACTTC
NA	TRBV6-1	TRBJ1-2	few	15	CASSEFDSPEEGYTF	TGTGCCAGCAGTGAATTCGACTCACCGGAGGAGGGCTACACCTTC
TRBD2	TRBV28	TRBJ2-1	NA	15	CASSSREGHFDEQFF	TGTGCCAGCAGTTCAAGGGAGGGCCATTTCGATGAGCAGTTCTTC
TRBD2	TRBV5-6	TRBJ2-7	NA	16	CASSLAGTSGSYEQYF	TGTGCCAGCAGCTTGGCCGGGACTAGCGGGAGTTACGAGCAGTACTTC
NA	TRBV4-2	TRBJ2-7	NA	14	CASSQDASVYEQYF	TGTGCCAGCAGCCAAGATGCATCGGTCTACGAGCAGTACTTC
TRBD2	TRBV7-2	TRBJ2-1	NA	14	CASSLTSGYNEQFF	TGTGCCAGCAGCCTTACTAGCGGCTACAATGAGCAGTTCTTC
NA	TRBV19	TRBJ1-5	NA	16	CASSIALTGTDQPQHF	TGTGCCAGTAGTATAGCTCTCACAGGGACGGATCAGCCCCAGCATTTT
NA	TRBV7-2	TRBJ1-1	NA	13	CASSLEASLGAFF	TGTGCCAGCAGCTTAGAAGCGTCTCTCGGAGCTTTCTTT
NA	TRBV6-6	TRBJ2-5	NA	13	CASSYGHQETQYF	TGTGCCAGCAGTTACGGCCACCAAGAGACCCAGTACTTC
NA	TRBV18	TRBJ1-2	NA	15	CASSPYRDTEYGYTF	TGTGCCAGCTCACCATACCGGGACACGGAATATGGCTACACCTTC
TRBD1	TRBV9	TRBJ1-2	NA	13	CASAGTGGFGYTF	TGTGCCAGTGCGGGGACAGGGGGCTTTGGCTACACCTTC
NA	TRBV30	TRBJ2-2	NA	13	CAWAPTETGELFF	TGTGCCTGGGCCCCAACAGAAACCGGGGAGCTGTTTTTT